These 20 T cell receptor beta chains originate from one sample sequenced in a study of T cells after yellow fever vaccination (dated by TCRdb to about 2019). Receptors were amplified or captured by 5' RACE. The instrument was an Illumina HiSeq 2500. The public sequencing data were trimmed at Q25 with fastp and processed into clonotypes with MiXCR by TCRdb, which kept only in-frame beta chains. Each entry is one CDR3 protein sequence, shown with its most common DNA and genes. The sample table contains around 140,000 distinct CDR3 sequences; only one count was recorded for about 7% of them. Over 0.55% of the sample lies in the top ten. Per the publication, the treatment or condition label means: live attenuated yellow fever vaccine strain. Sequenced here: CD4+ T cells sorted from PBMCs, sampled 10 days after the yellow fever booster vaccination. The receptors stem from a man under 40 who received the YFV17D yellow fever vaccine.

This chain uses TRBV7-2 with TRBJ2-1, with TRBD2 identical over 8 bases. The CDR3 loop spans 16 amino acids. Germline V CDR1 and CDR2: SGHTA, FQGNSA. J lost 6 bases, V lost 5 bases, and 12 bases had no gene match. CDR3 amino acids: CASSPRGAGGINEQFF. The CDR3 coding sequence is TGTGCCAGCAGCCCCCGTGGGGCGGGAGGAATCAATGAGCAGTTCTTC.

This clonotype was detected many times. The rearrangement links TRBV12-3 or TRBV12-4 to TRBJ2-1, with a weak D call TRBD1 (5 bases). Trimming left V 4 bases short and J 4 bases short, with 14 bases between. This CDR3 has 15 amino acids. The CDR3 loop reads CASSSLQGFYNEQFF. CDR3 nucleotide sequence: TGTGCCAGCAGTTCCCTTCAGGGTTTTTACAATGAGCAGTTCTTC.

This clonotype was observed at least ten times. The chain has TRBV5-6 and TRBJ2-3; D is unresolved. V was shortened by 4 bases and J by 2 bases, with 11 bases between the two germline ends. Germline V CDR1 and CDR2: SGHDT, YYEEEE. The CDR3 runs 14 residues. CDR3 sequence: CASSRVDATDTQYF. The CDR3 DNA reads TGTGCCAGCAGCCGAGTGGACGCCACAGATACGCAGTATTTT.

This clonotype was seen repeatedly, ten times or more. This chain connects TRBV27 to TRBJ2-7; D might be TRBD1 (6 bases). Germline CDR1 and CDR2: MNHEY and SMNVEV (reference sequence). The CDR3 extends over 13 amino acids. Trimming removed 6 bases at V and 2 bases at J, with 11 bases between. CDR3 DNA: TGTGCCAGCAGGACAGGAGGAACCTACGAGCAGTACTTC. The encoded protein is CASRTGGTYEQYF.

At least ten counts were recorded for this clonotype. This chain uses TRBV12-3 or TRBV12-4 with TRBJ2-7, with 8 bases matching TRBD1. This CDR3 comprises 15 residues. V shed 6 bases, J shed 4 bases, and the junction held 11 bases outside the gene matches. The CDR3: CASRPSGTGLYEQYF. In DNA, the CDR3 is TGTGCCAGCAGACCCTCCGGGACAGGCCTATACGAGCAGTACTTC.

The chain is built from TRBV7-2 and TRBJ2-7; 7 nucleotides line up with TRBD2. The CDR3 spans 16 residues. Germline values: CDR1 SGHTA, CDR2 FQGNSA. V dropped 1 base and J dropped 2; count of bases not matched to a gene: 8. This CDR3 reads CASSLDGEGPPYEQYF. CDR3 coding DNA: TGTGCCAGCAGCTTAGACGGGGAGGGCCCCCCCTACGAGCAGTACTTC.

This clonotype was picked up many times. This chain uses TRBV7-2 with TRBJ1-6; TRBD1 might be the D (5 bases). There are 15 residues in the CDR3. Per the germline V gene, CDR1 is SGHTA and CDR2 is FQGNSA. V was shortened by 1 base and J by 10 bases, with 14 bases between the two germline ends. CDR3 loop: CASSLVGQLRSPLHF. DNA of the CDR3: TGTGCCAGCAGCTTAGTGGGGCAGCTTCGATCACCCCTCCACTTT.

This chain links TRBV19 with TRBJ1-1; D call uncertain. This CDR3 has 14 residues. Trimming left V 4 bases short and J 4 bases short, with 13 bases between. CDR1 and CDR2 from the germline V gene are LNHDA and SQIVND (reference sequence). The CDR3 is CASSTTAGGTEAFF. The CDR3 region has the DNA TGTGCCAGTAGTACCACTGCGGGTGGCACTGAAGCTTTCTTT. Full variable domain (rest looked up from reference TRBV19 and TRBJ1-1): DGGITQSPKYLFRKEGQNVTLSCEQNLNHDAMYWYRQDPGQGLRLIYYSQIVNDFQKGDIAEGYSVSREKKESFPLTVTSAQKNPTAFYLCASSTTAGGTEAFFGQGTRLTVV.

This clonotype was counted a few times. The chain is built from TRBV4-3 and TRBJ2-3; D is unclear. From germline, CDR1 is LGHNA and CDR2 YSLEER. The V and J ends lost 0 bases and 2 bases respectively, with 6 bases between them. The CDR3 has 14 residues. This CDR3 reads CASSQDVSTDTQYF. The DNA of the CDR3 is TGCGCCAGCAGCCAAGACGTTTCCACAGATACGCAGTATTTT.

This clonotype was observed many times. The chain is built from TRBV5-1 and TRBJ2-3; D uncertain. The CDR3 is 14 amino acids. The V gene lost 4 bases and the J gene lost 1 base, with 10 bases spanning the gap. Germline V gene data show CDR1 as SGHRS and CDR2 as YFSETQ. The CDR3 coding sequence is TGCGCCAGCAGCCAGAACACAGGCACAGATACGCAGTATTTT. This gives the protein CASSQNTGTDTQYF.

The sample holds many counts of this clonotype. The chain links TRBV11-2 to TRBJ2-1, with TRBD2 matching 11 bases. The CDR3 consists of 15 residues. From germline, CDR1 is SGHAT and CDR2 FQNNGV. V trimming: 3 bases; J trimming: 3 bases; junction bases outside the gene matches: 1. The CDR3 is CASSFTSGSYNEQFF. CDR3 nucleotides: TGTGCCAGCAGCTTTACTAGCGGGAGCTACAATGAGCAGTTCTTC. The entire variable domain, with the rest obtained from reference TRBV11-2 and TRBJ2-1, is as follows: EAGVAQSPRYKIIEKRQSVAFWCNPISGHATLYWYQQILGQGPKLLIQFQNNGVVDDSQLPKDRFSAERLKGVDSTLKIQPAKLEDSAVYLCASSFTSGSYNEQFFGPGTRLTVL.

Ten or more counts support this clonotype. The chain uses TRBV4-2 and TRBJ2-7; 10 nucleotides line up with TRBD2. CDR1 is LGHNA, CDR2 YNFKEQ, per germline. The V segment lost 4 bases and the J segment 2 bases; nucleotides outside the gene matches: 11. The length of the CDR3 is 17 residues. Here the CDR3 reads CASSRGPSGRGTYEQYF. For the CDR3, the DNA is TGTGCCAGCAGCCGGGGGCCGAGCGGGAGGGGTACCTACGAGCAGTACTTC.

This clonotype was picked up many times. This chain joins TRBV6-5 and TRBJ1-4; 7 nucleotides match TRBD1. This CDR3 comprises 14 residues. J lost 7 bases, V lost 5 bases, and 7 bases had no gene match. Germline assignment: CDR1 MNHEY and CDR2 SVGAGI. The CDR3 here is CASSTGTALEKLFF. CDR3 nucleotides: TGTGCCAGCAGTACGGGGACAGCTCTTGAAAAACTGTTTTTT.

A few counts support this clonotype. The chain combines TRBV7-2 with TRBJ2-7; D not certain. From germline, CDR1 is SGHTA and CDR2 FQGNSA. This CDR3 spans 14 amino acids. V lost 5 bases to trimming and J lost 3 bases, with 14 bases between them. CDR3 DNA sequence: TGTGCCAGCAGCCGTCAGTCTTTTGACTACGAGCAGTACTTC. Its protein is CASSRQSFDYEQYF. Filled out from reference TRBV7-2 and TRBJ2-7, the complete variable domain reads GAGVSQSPSNKVTEKGKDVELRCDPISGHTALYWYRQSLGQGLEFLIYFQGNSAPDKSGLPSDRFSAERTGGSVSTLTIQRTQQEDSAVYLCASSRQSFDYEQYFGPGTRLTVT.

This clonotype was counted a few times. The J gene is TRBJ2-5, the V gene TRBV5-1, with 8 bases lining up with TRBD2. V lost 0 bases and J lost 1; bases outside the gene matches: 2. Per the germline V gene, CDR1 is SGHRS and CDR2 is YFSETQ. The CDR3 is 15 residues long. The CDR3 sequence is CASSLATSGQETQYF. The CDR3 region has the DNA TGCGCCAGCAGCTTGGCCACTAGCGGCCAAGAGACCCAGTACTTC.

In this sample, this clonotype turned up a few times. This chain connects TRBV5-1 to TRBJ2-1; 7 bases line up with TRBD2. This CDR3 has 15 amino acids. CDR1 and CDR2 from the germline V gene are SGHRS and YFSETQ. V lost 0 bases to trimming and J lost 3 bases; unmatched junction nucleotides: 3. DNA of the CDR3: TGCGCCAGCAGCTTGGCCCCGGGGGGCTACAATGAGCAGTTCTTC. Translation gives CASSLAPGGYNEQFF.

In the case of this clonotype: This may arise from a read error, as a much more abundant clone is one base away. This chain uses TRBV12-3 or TRBV12-4 with TRBJ2-7; no definite D call. Trimming took 3 bases from V and 3 from J, leaving 18 bases between them. The CDR3 is made up of 16 amino acids. The CDR3 region has the DNA TGTGCCAGCAGTTTTACGCCCGGCTTCGGCTACTACGAGCAGTACTTC. This codes for CASSFTPGFGYYEQYF.

The chain couples TRBV7-3 to TRBJ2-6, with TRBD2 matching 8 bases. CDR3 size: 18 residues. CDR1 is SGHTA and CDR2 is FQGTGA in the germline V gene. The J segment lost 0 bases and the V segment lost 5 bases, leaving 9 bases of the junction unmatched. The DNA for the CDR3 is TGTGCCAGCAGCCCCATGGCGGGGGGCCGCTCTGGGGCCAACGTCCTGACTTTC. It is translated as CASSPMAGGRSGANVLTF.

This clonotype was counted many times. V and J are TRBV29-1 and TRBJ2-6; D is possibly TRBD2 (5 bases). Trimming took off 4 bases at V and 1 base at J, with 5 bases between the two ends. CDR1 is SQVTM, CDR2 ANQGSEA, per germline. The CDR3 sequence is 13 residues long. As DNA, the CDR3 is TGCAGCGTTGGGGAGTCTGGGGCCAACGTCCTGACTTTC. Encoded protein: CSVGESGANVLTF.

The table lists this clonotype with many counts. This chain connects TRBV27 to TRBJ2-7; no reliable D call. Germline V gives CDR1 MNHEY, CDR2 SMNVEV (reference sequence). The CDR3 runs to 13 residues. Trimming pared 6 bases from V and 0 bases from J, leaving 9 bases between. This chain's CDR3 is CASSNTVSYEQYF. The CDR3 bases are TGTGCCAGCAGCAACACAGTCTCCTACGAGCAGTACTTC.